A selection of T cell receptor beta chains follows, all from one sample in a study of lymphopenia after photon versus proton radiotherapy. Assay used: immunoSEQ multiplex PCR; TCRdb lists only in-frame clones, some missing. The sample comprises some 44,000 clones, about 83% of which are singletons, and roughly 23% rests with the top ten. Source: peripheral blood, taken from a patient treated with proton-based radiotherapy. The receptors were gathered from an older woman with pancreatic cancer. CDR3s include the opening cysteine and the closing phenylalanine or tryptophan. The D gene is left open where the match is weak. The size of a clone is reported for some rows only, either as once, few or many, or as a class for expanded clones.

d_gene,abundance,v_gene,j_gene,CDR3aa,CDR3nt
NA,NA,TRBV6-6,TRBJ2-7,CASSDIYEQYF,TGTGCCAGCAGCGACATCTACGAGCAGTACTTC
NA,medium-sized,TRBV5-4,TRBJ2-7,CASSVTEYRSYEQYF,TGTGCCAGCAGCGTGACAGAGTATCGCTCCTACGAGCAGTACTTC
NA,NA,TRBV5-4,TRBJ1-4,CASSLTGANEKLFF,TGTGCCAGCAGCCTCACGGGGGCTAATGAAAAACTGTTTTTT
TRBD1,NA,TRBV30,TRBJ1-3,CAWNGQGMRNTIYF,TGTGCCTGGAACGGACAGGGGATGAGAAACACCATATATTTT
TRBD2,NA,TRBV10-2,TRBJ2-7,CASSEGTSGPYEQYF,TGCGCCAGCAGTGAGGGGACTAGCGGACCCTACGAGCAGTACTTC
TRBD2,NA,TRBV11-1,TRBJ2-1,CASSLESSGRPYEQFF,TGTGCCAGCAGCTTAGAGTCCAGCGGGAGGCCCTATGAGCAGTTCTTC
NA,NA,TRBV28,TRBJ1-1,CASSFPGGGEAFF,TGTGCCAGCAGTTTCCCGGGTGGCGGTGAAGCTTTCTTT
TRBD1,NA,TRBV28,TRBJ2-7,CASSLPRTGNLADEQYF,TGTGCCAGCAGTTTACCCCGGACAGGGAATTTGGCGGACGAGCAGTACTTC
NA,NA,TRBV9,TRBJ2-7,CASSVGLGSIEQYF,TGTGCCAGCAGCGTAGGACTAGGGTCTATCGAGCAGTACTTC
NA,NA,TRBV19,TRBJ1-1,CASSIDHRLNTEAFF,TGTGCCAGTAGTATAGATCATCGGTTGAACACTGAAGCTTTCTTT
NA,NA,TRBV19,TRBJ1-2,CASSIQHQVNYGYTF,TGTGCCAGTAGTATTCAGCACCAAGTTAACTATGGCTACACCTTC
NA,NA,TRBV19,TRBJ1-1,CASSPNSVMNTEAFF,TGTGCCAGTAGCCCGAACAGCGTGATGAACACTGAAGCTTTCTTT
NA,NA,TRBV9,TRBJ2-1,CASSVAQVSNEQFF,TGTGCCAGCAGCGTAGCGCAGGTATCCAATGAGCAGTTCTTC
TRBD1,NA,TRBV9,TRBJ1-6,CASSGGQGSPLHF,TGTGCCAGCAGCGGGGGACAGGGCTCACCCCTCCACTTT
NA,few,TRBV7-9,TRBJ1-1,CASSPHALGGVTEAFF,TGTGCCAGCAGCCCTCATGCCTTGGGGGGTGTGACTGAAGCTTTCTTT
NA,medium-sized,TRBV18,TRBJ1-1,CASSPQHTEAFF,TGTGCCAGCTCACCTCAGCACACTGAAGCTTTCTTT
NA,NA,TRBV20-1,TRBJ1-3,CSAQGGNTIYF,TGCAGTGCTCAGGGTGGAAACACCATATATTTT
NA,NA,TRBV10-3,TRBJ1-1,CAISRSEGTEAFF,TGTGCCATCAGTAGGTCGGAGGGCACTGAAGCTTTCTTT
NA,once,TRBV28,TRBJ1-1,CASSLPSTGNTEAFF,TGTGCCAGCAGCCTTCCTAGTACAGGGAACACTGAAGCTTTCTTT
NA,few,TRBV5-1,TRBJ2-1,CASSFLWGSSYNEQFF,TGCGCCAGCAGCTTTTTGTGGGGCAGCTCCTACAATGAGCAGTTCTTC
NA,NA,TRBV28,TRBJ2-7,CASSLSDSSYEQYF,TGTGCCAGCAGTTTATCAGACAGCTCCTACGAGCAGTACTTC
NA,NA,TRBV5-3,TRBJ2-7,CARSLADATEQYF,TGTGCCAGAAGCTTGGCGGACGCTACCGAGCAGTACTTC
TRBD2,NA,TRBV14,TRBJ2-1,CASSQGRLAGGPSSYNEQFF,TGTGCCAGCAGCCAAGGCCGACTAGCGGGAGGTCCCAGCTCCTACAATGAGCAGTTCTTC
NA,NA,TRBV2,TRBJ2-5,CASSEGAGGTQYF,TGTGCCAGCAGTGAAGGGGCCGGGGGGACCCAGTACTTC
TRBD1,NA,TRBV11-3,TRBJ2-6,CASSARQGATGANVLTF,TGTGCCAGCAGCGCCCGACAGGGGGCGACTGGGGCCAACGTCCTGACTTTC
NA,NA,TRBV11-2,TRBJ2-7,CASSLRGLGGNEQYF,TGTGCCAGCAGCCTAAGAGGACTAGGGGGTAACGAGCAGTACTTC
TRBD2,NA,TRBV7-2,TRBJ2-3,CAGTSGSTIDTQYF,TGTGCCGGTACTAGCGGGAGTACTATAGATACGCAGTATTTT
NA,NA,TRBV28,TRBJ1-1,CATLQDTEAFF,TGTGCCACCCTTCAGGACACTGAAGCTTTCTTT
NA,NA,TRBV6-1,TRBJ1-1,CASTGGGTEAFF,TGTGCCAGCACGGGGGGTGGCACTGAAGCTTTCTTT
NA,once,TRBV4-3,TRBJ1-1,CASSREADLIGAFF,TGCGCCAGCAGCCGAGAGGCAGACCTGATTGGGGCTTTCTTT
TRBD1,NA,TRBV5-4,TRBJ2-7,CASSADRAVTYEQYF,TGTGCCAGCAGCGCCGACAGGGCCGTTACCTACGAGCAGTACTTC
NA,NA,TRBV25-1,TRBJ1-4,CASSEVGGGQNEKLFF,TGTGCCAGCAGTGAAGTAGGTGGGGGCCAAAATGAAAAACTGTTTTTT
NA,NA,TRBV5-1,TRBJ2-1,CASSLGLGGADEQFF,TGCGCCAGCAGCTTGGGTTTAGGGGGAGCGGATGAGCAGTTCTTC
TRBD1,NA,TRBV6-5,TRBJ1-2,CASTQGNGYTF,TGTGCCAGCACACAGGGGAATGGCTACACCTTC
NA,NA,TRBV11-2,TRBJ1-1,CASSPGVVWMNTEAFF,TGTGCCAGCAGCCCAGGCGTGGTTTGGATGAACACTGAAGCTTTCTTT
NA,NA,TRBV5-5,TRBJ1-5,CASSVQGGYNQPQHF,TGTGCCAGCAGCGTACAGGGAGGGTACAATCAGCCCCAGCATTTT
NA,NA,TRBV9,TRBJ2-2,CASSVGQGGGKELFF,TGTGCCAGCAGCGTAGGTCAGGGAGGCGGTAAGGAGCTGTTTTTT
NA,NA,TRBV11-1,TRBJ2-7,CASSLITGAPYEQYF,TGTGCCAGCAGCTTGATCACGGGAGCACCCTACGAGCAGTACTTC
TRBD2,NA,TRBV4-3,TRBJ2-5,CASSQGVGTSGTQETQYF,TGCGCCAGCAGCCAAGGGGTTGGGACTAGCGGGACCCAAGAGACCCAGTACTTC
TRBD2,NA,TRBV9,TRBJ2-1,CASSVLGTSGPYNEQFF,TGTGCCAGCAGCGTCCTAGGGACTAGCGGGCCGTACAATGAGCAGTTCTTC
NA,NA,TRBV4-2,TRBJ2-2,CASTPNARFSGELFF,TGTGCCAGCACCCCGAACGCCCGATTTAGCGGGGAGCTGTTTTTT
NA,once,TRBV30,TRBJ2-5,CASILGDQETQYF,TGTGCCTCCATCCTGGGGGACCAAGAGACCCAGTACTTC
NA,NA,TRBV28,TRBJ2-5,CASSLGTHRGETQYF,TGTGCCAGCAGCCTCGGGACCCACAGAGGGGAGACCCAGTACTTC
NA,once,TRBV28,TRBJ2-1,CASPGAGKQFF,TGTGCCAGCCCAGGGGCGGGAAAGCAGTTCTTC
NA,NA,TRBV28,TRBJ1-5,CASSPHGGISNQPQHF,TGTGCCAGCAGTCCTCACGGGGGAATAAGCAATCAGCCCCAGCATTTT
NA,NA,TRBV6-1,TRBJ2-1,CASRLRVTYNEQFF,TGTGCCAGCCGACTCCGGGTAACCTACAATGAGCAGTTCTTC
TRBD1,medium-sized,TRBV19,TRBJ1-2,CASTQGAYPNYGYTF,TGTGCCAGTACTCAGGGGGCCTATCCTAACTATGGCTACACCTTC
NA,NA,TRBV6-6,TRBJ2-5,CASSYSEGWYF,TGTGCCAGCAGTTACTCTGAGGGGTGGTACTTC
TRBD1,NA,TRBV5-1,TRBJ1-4,CASSFTTGYEKLFF,TGCGCCAGCAGCTTTACGACAGGGTATGAAAAACTGTTTTTT
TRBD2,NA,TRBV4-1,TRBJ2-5,CASSQGGASGRSGVTQYF,TGCGCCAGCAGCCAAGGGGGGGCTAGCGGGAGGTCTGGGGTGACCCAGTACTTC